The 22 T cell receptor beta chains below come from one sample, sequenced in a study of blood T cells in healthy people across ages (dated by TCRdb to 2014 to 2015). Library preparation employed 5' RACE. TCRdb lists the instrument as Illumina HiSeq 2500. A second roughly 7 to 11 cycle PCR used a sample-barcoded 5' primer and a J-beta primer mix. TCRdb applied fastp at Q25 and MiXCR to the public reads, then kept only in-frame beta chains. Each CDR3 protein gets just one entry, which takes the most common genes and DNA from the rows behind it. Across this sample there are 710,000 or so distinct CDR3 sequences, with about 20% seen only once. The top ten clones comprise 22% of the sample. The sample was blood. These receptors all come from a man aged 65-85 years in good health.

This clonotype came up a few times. CDR3 loop: CASSYSSQSYEQYV. The CDR3 bases are TGTGCCAGCAGTTACTCCAGCCAGAGTTACGAGCAGTACGTC. The chain couples TRBV6-6 to TRBJ2-7; D uncertain. V was pared by 0 bases and J by 4 bases, with 10 bases between. The V gene's germline CDR1 is MNHNY and CDR2 SVGAGI (reference sequence). The length of the CDR3 is 14 residues.

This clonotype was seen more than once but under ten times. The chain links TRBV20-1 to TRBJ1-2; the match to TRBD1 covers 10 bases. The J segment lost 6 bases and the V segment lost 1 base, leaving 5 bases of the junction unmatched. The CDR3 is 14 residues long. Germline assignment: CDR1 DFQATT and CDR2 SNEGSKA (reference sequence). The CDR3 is CSARVPGTGDGYTF. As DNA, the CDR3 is TGCAGTGCTAGAGTGCCCGGGACAGGGGATGGCTACACCTTC.

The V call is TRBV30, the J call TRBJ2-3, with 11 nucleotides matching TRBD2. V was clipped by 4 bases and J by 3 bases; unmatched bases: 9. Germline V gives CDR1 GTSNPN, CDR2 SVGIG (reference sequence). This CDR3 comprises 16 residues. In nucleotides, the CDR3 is TGTGCCTGGAAATCCCTACTAGCGGGAGTGACAGATACGCAGTATTTT. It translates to CAWKSLLAGVTDTQYF.

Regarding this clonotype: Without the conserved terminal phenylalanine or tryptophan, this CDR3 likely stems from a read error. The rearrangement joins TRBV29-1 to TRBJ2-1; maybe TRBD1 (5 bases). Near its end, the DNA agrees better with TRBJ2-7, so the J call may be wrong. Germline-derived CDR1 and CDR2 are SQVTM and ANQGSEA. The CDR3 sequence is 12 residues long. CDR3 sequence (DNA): TGCAGCCCCGGACAAGTTAGTTGTCGGCAGTACGTC. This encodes CSPGQVSCRQYV.

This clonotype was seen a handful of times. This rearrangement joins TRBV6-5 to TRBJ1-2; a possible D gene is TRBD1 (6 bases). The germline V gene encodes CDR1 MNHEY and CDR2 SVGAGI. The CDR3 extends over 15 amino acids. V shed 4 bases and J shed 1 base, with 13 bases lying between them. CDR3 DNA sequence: TGTGCCAGCAGTTCCCGTGGACAGCTTAACTATGGCTACACCTTC. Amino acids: CASSSRGQLNYGYTF.

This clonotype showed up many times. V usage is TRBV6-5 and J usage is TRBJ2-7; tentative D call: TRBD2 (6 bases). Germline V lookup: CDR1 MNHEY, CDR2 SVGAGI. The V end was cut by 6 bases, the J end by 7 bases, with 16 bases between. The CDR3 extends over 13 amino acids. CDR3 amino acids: CASRETRKGEQYF. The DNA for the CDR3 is TGTGCCAGCAGAGAGACTAGGAAGGGTGAGCAGTACTTC.

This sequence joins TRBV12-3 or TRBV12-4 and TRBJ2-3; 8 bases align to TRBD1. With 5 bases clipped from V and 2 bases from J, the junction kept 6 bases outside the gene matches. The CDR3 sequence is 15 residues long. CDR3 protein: CASSPEGQVTDTQYF. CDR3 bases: TGTGCCAGCAGTCCCGAGGGACAGGTCACAGATACGCAGTATTTT.

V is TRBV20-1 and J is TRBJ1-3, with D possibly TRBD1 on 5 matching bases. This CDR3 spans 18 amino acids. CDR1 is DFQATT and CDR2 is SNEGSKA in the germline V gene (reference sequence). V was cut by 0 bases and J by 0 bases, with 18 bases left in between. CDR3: CSARDLAGNGISGNTIYF. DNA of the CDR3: TGCAGTGCTAGAGATCTGGCAGGGAACGGGATCTCTGGAAACACCATATATTTT.

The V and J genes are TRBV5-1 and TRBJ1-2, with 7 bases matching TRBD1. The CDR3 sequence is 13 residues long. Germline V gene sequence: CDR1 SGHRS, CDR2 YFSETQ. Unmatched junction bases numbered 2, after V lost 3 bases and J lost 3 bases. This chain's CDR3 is CASSWDSHYGYTF. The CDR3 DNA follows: TGCGCCAGCAGCTGGGACAGTCACTATGGCTACACCTTC.

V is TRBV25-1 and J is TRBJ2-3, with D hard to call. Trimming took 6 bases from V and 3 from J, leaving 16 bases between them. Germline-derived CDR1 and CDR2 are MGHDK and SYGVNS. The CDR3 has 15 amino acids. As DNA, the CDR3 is TGTGCCAGCAGAAGATTGAGTCGATCTACAGATACGCAGTATTTT. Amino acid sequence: CASRRLSRSTDTQYF.

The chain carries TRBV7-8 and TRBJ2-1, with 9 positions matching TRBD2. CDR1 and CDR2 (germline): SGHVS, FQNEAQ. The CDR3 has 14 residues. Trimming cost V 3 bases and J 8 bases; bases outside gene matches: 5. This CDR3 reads CASSFLLAGDEQFF. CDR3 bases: TGTGCCAGCAGCTTTTTATTAGCGGGAGATGAGCAGTTCTTC.

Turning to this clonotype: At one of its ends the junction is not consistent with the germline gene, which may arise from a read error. DNA of the CDR3: TGCAGCGTTGAAGGACTAGCGGGGATTACAGTTACGCAGTATTTT. This translates into CSVEGLAGITVTQYF. V gene TRBV29-1 combines with J gene TRBJ2-3; 11 bases are a match to TRBD2. In germline, CDR1 is SQVTM, CDR2 ANQGSEA. The CDR3 sequence is 15 residues long.

For the CDR3, the DNA is TGTGCCAGCGGGTCCCTAGAGACCCAGTACTTC. The encoded protein is CASGSLETQYF. The chain couples TRBV11-2 to TRBJ2-5; D not resolved. The ends were cut back, 8 bases at V and 4 bases at J, with 8 bases in the middle. The germline V gene has CDR1 SGHAT and CDR2 FQNNGV. This CDR3 is built from 11 residues.

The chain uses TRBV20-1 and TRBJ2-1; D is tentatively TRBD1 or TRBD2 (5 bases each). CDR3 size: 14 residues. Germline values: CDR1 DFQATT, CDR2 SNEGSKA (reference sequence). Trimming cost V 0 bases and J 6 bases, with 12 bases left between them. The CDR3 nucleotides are TGCAGTGCTAGAGATAGGGGAGCCACCAATGAGCAGTTCTTC. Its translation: CSARDRGATNEQFF.

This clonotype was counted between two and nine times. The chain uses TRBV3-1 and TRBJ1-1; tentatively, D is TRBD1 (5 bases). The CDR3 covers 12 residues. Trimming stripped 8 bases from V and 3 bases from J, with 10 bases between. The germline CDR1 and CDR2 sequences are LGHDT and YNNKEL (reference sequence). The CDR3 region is CASDSAYTEAFF. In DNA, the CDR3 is TGTGCCAGCGACAGCGCCTACACTGAAGCTTTCTTT.

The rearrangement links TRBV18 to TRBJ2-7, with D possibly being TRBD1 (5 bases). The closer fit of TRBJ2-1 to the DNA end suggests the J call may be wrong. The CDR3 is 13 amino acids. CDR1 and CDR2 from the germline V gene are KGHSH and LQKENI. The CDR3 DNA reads TGTGCCAGCTCACCACAGGAAGGGGATGAGCAGTTCTTC. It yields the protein CASSPQEGDEQFF.

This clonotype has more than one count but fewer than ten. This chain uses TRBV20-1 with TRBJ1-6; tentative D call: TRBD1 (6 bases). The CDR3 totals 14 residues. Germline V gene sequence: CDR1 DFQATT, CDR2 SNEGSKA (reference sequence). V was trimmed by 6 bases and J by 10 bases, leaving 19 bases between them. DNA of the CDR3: TGCAGTGCCCCAATTCGTGGGGGCGAATCACCCCTCCACTTT. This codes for CSAPIRGGESPLHF.

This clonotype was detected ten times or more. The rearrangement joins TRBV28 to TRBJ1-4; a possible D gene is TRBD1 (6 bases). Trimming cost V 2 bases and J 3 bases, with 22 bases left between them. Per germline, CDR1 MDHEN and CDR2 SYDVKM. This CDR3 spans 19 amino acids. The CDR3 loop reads CASSLGARGSPIANEKLFF. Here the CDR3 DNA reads TGTGCCAGCAGTTTAGGTGCCAGGGGATCTCCAATCGCTAATGAAAAACTGTTTTTT.

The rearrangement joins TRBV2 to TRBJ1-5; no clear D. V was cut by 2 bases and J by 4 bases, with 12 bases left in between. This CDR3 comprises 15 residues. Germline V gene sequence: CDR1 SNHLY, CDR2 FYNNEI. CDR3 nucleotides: TGTGCCAGCAGTGAAAGGACCCTAAAGAATCAGCCCCAGCATTTT. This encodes CASSERTLKNQPQHF.

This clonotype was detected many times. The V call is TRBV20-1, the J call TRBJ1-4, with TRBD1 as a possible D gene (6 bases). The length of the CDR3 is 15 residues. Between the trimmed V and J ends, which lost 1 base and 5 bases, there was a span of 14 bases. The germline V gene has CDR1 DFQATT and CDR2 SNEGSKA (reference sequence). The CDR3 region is CSARVPGARNEKLFF. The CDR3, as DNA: TGCAGTGCTAGAGTCCCGGGGGCCCGGAATGAAAAACTGTTTTTT.

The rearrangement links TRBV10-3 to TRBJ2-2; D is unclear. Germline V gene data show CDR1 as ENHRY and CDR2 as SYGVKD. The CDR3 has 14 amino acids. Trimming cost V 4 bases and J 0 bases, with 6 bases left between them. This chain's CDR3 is CAISGNSNTGELFF. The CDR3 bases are TGTGCCATCAGTGGTAACTCGAACACCGGGGAGCTGTTTTTT.

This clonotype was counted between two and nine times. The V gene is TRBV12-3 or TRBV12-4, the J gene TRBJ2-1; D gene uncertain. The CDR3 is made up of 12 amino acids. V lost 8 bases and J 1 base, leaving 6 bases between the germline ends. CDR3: CASGVSYNEQFF. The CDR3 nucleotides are TGTGCCAGCGGGGTATCCTACAATGAGCAGTTCTTC.